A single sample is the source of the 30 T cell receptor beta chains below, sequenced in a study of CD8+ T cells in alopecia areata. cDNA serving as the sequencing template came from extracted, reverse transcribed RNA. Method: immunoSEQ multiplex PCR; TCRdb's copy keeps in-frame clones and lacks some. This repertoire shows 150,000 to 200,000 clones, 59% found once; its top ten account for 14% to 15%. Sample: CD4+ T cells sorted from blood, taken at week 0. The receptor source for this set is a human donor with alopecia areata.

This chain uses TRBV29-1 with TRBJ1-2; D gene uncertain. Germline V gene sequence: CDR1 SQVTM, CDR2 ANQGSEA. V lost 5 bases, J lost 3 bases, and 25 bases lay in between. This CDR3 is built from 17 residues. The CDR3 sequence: CSVIYGISKQSDYGYTF. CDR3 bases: TGCAGCGTTATTTACGGGATCTCGAAACAGTCGGACTATGGCTACACCTTC.

The CDR3 region has the DNA TGTGCCTGGGCGGGTAGCCAGCGTGAAGCTTTCTTT. Translated: CAWAGSQREAFF. V and J are TRBV30 and TRBJ1-1; unclear D gene. The V gene lost 5 bases and the J gene lost 7 bases, with 14 bases spanning the gap. In germline, CDR1 is GTSNPN, CDR2 SVGIG (reference sequence). The CDR3 spans 12 residues.

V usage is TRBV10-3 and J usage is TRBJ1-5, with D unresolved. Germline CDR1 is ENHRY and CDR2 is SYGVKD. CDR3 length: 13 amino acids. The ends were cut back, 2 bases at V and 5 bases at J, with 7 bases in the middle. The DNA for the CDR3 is TGTGCCATCAGTGAGATGACGGATCAGCCCCAGCATTTT. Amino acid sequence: CAISEMTDQPQHF.

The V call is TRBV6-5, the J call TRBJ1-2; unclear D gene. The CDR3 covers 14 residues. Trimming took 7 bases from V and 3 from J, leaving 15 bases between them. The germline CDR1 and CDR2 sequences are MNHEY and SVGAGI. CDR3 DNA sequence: TGTGCCAGCACCCGTCGAGAGGGCTACTATGGCTACACCTTC. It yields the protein CASTRREGYYGYTF.

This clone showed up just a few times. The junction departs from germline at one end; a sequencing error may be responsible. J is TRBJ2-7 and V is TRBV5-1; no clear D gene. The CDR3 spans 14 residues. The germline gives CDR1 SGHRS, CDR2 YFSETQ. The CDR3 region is CASRLEGASYEQYF. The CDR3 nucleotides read TGCGCCAGCAGATTGGAAGGAGCCTCCTACGAGCAGTACTTC.

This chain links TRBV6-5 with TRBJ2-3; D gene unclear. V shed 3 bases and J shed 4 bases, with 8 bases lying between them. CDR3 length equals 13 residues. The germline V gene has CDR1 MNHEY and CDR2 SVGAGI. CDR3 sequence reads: CASSYARADTQYF. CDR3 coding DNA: TGTGCCAGCAGTTATGCGAGAGCAGATACGCAGTATTTT.

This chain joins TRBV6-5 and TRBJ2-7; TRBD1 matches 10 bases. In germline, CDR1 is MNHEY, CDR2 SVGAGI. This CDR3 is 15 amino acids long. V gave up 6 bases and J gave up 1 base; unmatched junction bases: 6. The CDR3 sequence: CASRNGQGVSYEQYF. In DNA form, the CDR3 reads TGTGCCAGCAGAAACGGACAGGGGGTTTCCTACGAGCAGTACTTC.

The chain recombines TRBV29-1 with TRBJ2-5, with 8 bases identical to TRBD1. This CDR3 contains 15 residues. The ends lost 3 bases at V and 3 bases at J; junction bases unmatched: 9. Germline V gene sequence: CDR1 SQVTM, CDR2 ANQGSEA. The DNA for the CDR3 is TGCAGCGTTGATCCGGGGGACAGGTTGAAAGAGACCCAGTACTTC. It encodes CSVDPGDRLKETQYF.

CDR3 DNA: TGCAGCGTTGAGGGGCCCGCCGAAAGGGAGCAGTACTTC. Its protein is CSVEGPAEREQYF. The chain carries TRBV29-1 and TRBJ2-5; D could derive from TRBD1 or TRBD2 (5 bases each). Germline lookup yields CDR1 SQVTM and CDR2 ANQGSEA. Trimming removed 3 bases from V and 11 bases from J, with 19 bases in between. CDR3 length: 13 residues.

CDR3 loop: CASSLMATGQISSYEQYF. The CDR3 coding sequence is TGTGCCAGCAGCTTAATGGCGACAGGACAGATTAGCTCCTACGAGCAGTACTTC. The V call is TRBV7-2, the J call TRBJ2-7, with a weak D call TRBD1 (6 bases). Per the germline V gene, CDR1 is SGHTA and CDR2 is FQGNSA. The CDR3 consists of 18 residues. V dropped 2 bases and J dropped 0 bases, with 20 bases sitting between them.

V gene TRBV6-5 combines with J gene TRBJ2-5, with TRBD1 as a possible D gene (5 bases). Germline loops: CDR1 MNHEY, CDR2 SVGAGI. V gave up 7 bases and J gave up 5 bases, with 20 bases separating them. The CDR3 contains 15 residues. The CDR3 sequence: CASIVRVGIRETQYF. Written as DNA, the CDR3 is TGTGCCAGCATCGTCAGGGTGGGGATACGGGAGACCCAGTACTTC.

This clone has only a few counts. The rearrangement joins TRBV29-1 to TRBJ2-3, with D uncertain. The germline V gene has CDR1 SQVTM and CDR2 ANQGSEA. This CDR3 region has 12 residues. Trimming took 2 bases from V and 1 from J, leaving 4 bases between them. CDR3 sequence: CSVESGTDTQYF. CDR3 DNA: TGCAGCGTTGAATCTGGCACAGATACGCAGTATTTT.

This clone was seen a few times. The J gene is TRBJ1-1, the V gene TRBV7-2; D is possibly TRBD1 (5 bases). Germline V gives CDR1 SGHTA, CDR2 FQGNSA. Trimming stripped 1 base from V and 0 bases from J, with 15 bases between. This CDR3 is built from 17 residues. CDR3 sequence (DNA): TGTGCCAGCAGCTTAGGATGGGGCCGTGATATGAACACTGAAGCTTTCTTT. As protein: CASSLGWGRDMNTEAFF.

The CDR3 coding sequence is TGCAGCGTATCAGGGGCTAACTATGGCTACACCTTC. This translates into CSVSGANYGYTF. The chain has TRBV29-1 and TRBJ1-2; D may be TRBD1 (6 bases). The CDR3 spans 12 residues. The V and J ends lost 6 bases and 0 bases respectively, with 8 bases between them. The germline gives CDR1 SQVTM, CDR2 ANQGSEA.

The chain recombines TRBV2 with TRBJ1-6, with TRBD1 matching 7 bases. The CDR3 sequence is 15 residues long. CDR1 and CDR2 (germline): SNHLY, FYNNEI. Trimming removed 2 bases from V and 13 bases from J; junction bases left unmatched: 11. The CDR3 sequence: CASSESWTGSSPLHF. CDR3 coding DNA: TGTGCCAGCAGTGAATCTTGGACAGGTTCTTCGCCCCTCCACTTT.

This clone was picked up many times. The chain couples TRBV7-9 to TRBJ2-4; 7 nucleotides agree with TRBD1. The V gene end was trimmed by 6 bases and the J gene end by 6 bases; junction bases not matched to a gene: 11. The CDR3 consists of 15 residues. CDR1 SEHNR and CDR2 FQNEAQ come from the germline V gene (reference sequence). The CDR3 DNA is TGTGCCAGCAGACCCGACTCGGGACAGTCAAACATTCAGTACTTC. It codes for CASRPDSGQSNIQYF.

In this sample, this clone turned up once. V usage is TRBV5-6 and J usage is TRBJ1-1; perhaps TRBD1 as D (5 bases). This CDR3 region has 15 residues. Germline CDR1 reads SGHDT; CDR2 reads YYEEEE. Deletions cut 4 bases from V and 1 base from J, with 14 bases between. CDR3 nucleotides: TGTGCCAGCAGCCCTTCAGGGAAGGGGAACACTGAAGCTTTCTTT. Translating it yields CASSPSGKGNTEAFF.

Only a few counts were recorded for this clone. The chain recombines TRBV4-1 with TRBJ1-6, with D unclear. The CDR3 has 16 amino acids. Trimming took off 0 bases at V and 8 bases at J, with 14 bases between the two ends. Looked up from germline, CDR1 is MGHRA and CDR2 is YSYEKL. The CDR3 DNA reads TGCGCCAGCAGCCAAGATCTGGACTTTCGGGATTCACCCCTCCACTTT. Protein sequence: CASSQDLDFRDSPLHF.

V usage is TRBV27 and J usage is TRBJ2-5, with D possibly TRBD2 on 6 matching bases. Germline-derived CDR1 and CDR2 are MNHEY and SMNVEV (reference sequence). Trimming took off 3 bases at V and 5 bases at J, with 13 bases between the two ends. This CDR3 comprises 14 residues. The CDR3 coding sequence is TGTGCCAGCAGTTTCAGGGTACGGGGGGAGACCCAGTACTTC. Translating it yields CASSFRVRGETQYF.

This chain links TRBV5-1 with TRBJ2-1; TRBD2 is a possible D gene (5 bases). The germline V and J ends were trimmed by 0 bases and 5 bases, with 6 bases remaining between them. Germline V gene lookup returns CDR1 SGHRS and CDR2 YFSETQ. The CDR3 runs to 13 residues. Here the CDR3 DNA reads TGCGCCAGCAGCTTGGCGGGAAACAATGAGCAGTTCTTC. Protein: CASSLAGNNEQFF. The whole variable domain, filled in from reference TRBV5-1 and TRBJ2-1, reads KAGVTQTPRYLIKTRGQQVTLSCSPISGHRSVSWYQQTPGQGLQFLFEYFSETQRNKGNFPGRFSGRQFSNSRSEMNVSTLELGDSALYLCASSLAGNNEQFFGPGTRLTVL.

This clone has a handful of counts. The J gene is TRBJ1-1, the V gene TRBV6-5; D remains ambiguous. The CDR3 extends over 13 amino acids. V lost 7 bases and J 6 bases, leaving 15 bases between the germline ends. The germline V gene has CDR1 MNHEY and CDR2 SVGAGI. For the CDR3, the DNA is TGTGCCAGCAACTCCCTCCCGGGCGCTGAAGCTTTCTTT. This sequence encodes CASNSLPGAEAFF.

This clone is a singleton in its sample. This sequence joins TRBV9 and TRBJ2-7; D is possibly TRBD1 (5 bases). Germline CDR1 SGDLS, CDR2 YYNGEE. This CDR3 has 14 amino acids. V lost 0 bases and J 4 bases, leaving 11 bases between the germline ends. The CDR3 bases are TGTGCCAGCAGCGTAGATAGGGGTGGGTACGAGCAGTACTTC. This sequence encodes CASSVDRGGYEQYF.

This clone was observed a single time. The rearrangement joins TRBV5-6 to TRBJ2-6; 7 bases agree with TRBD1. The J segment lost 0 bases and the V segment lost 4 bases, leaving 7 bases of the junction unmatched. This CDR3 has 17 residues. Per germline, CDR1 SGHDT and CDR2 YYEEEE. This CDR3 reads CASSLLDRDSGANVLTF. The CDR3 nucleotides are TGTGCCAGCAGCCTACTAGACAGGGACTCTGGGGCCAACGTCCTGACTTTC.

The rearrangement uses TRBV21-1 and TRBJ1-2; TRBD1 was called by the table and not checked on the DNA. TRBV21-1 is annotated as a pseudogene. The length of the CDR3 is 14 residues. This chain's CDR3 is CASSKKTVGYGYTF. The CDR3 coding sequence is TGTGCCAGCAGCAAGAAGACAGTGGGCTATGGCTACACCTTC.

The CDR3 coding sequence is TGCGCCACCTCCTTGGACAGGGATGGCTACACCTTC. It yields the protein CATSLDRDGYTF. The gene calls are TRBV5-1 and TRBJ1-2, with 8 nucleotides matching TRBD1. Germline-derived CDR1 and CDR2 are SGHRS and YFSETQ. The junction had 7 bases not matched to a gene; V was cut back by 9 bases and J by 6 bases. The CDR3 totals 12 residues.

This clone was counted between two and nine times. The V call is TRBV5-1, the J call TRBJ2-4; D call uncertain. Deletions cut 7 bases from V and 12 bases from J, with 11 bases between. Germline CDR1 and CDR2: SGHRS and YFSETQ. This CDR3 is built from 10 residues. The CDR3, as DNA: TGCGCCAGCTCCCTCTTTCCTCAGTACTTC. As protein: CASSLFPQYF.

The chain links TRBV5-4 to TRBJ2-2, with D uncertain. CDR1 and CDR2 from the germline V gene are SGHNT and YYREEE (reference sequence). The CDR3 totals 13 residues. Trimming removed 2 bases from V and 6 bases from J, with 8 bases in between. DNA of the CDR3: TGTGCCAGCAGCTTTCTCTCACCCGGGGAGCTGTTTTTT. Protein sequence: CASSFLSPGELFF.

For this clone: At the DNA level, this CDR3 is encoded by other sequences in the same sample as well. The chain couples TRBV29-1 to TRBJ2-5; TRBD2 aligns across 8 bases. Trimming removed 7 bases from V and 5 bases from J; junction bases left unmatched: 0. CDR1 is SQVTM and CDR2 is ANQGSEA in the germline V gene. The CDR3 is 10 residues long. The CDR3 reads CSAGGETQYF. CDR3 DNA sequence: TGCAGCGCGGGGGGGGAGACCCAGTACTTC.

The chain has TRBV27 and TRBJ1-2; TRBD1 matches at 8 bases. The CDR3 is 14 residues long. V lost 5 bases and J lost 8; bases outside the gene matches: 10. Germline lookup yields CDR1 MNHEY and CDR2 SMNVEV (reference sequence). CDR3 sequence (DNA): TGTGCCAGCAGTCCGGCGGGACAGGCTTACGGCTACACCTTC. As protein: CASSPAGQAYGYTF.

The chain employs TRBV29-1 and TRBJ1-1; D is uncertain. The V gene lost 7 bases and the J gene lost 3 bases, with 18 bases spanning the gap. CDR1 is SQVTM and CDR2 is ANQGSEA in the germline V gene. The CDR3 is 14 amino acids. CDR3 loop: CSALHQTTDTEAFF. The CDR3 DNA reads TGCAGCGCCCTCCACCAAACTACGGACACTGAAGCTTTCTTT. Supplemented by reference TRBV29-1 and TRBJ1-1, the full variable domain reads SAVISQKPSRDICQRGTSLTIQCQVDSQVTMMFWYRQQPGQSLTLIATANQGSEATYESGFVIDKFPISRPNLTFSTLTVSNMSPEDSSIYLCSALHQTTDTEAFFGQGTRLTVV.